One sample yielded the 17 T cell receptor beta chains listed below, sequenced in a study of post-analysis software for immune sequencing data. Study outcomes and limitations: Roughly five TRBV segments appeared more often in patients than in controls, and TRBV5-6, TRBV5-1 and TRBV20-1 were among these.

Their specific antigens are unknown. cDNA libraries of TCR beta carried unique molecular identifiers. TCRdb processed the PCR reads anew with MiXCR; each CDR3 protein has one entry. The sample has fewer than 850,000 distinct CDR3 sequences; 46% are singletons. The material sequenced was blood. Receptor source: a girl aged 5-17 years with multiple sclerosis.

The rearrangement uses TRBV5-1 and TRBJ2-7; D might be TRBD1 (5 bases). CDR3 length: 13 amino acids. CDR1 and CDR2 (germline): SGHRS, YFSETQ. With 5 bases removed from V and 4 bases from J, the gap between germline ends came to 13 bases. The CDR3 is CASRPRGHYEQYF. CDR3 nucleotides: TGCGCCAGCAGGCCTCGAGGACATTACGAGCAGTACTTC.

The chain is built from TRBV6-1 and TRBJ2-1; a weak D match, TRBD2 (5 bases). V lost 7 bases, J lost 0 bases, and 19 bases lay in between. This CDR3 has 17 amino acids. The germline gives CDR1 MNHNS, CDR2 SASEGT. CDR3 sequence (DNA): TGTGCCAGCATTCGGGGTGGGCTAGCCCGCTCCTACAATGAGCAGTTCTTC. It translates to CASIRGGLARSYNEQFF.

This clonotype was seen a single time. The rearrangement joins TRBV6-5 to TRBJ2-7; 11 nucleotides align to TRBD1. The end of the DNA aligns better with TRBJ2-5, so the J call may be wrong. Germline assignment: CDR1 MNHEY and CDR2 SVGAGI. CDR3 length: 14 amino acids. The chain's CDR3 is CASNGQGAWETQYF. DNA for the CDR3: TGTGCCAGCAATGGACAGGGGGCTTGGGAGACCCAGTACTTC.

Notes on this clonotype: A much bigger clone sits one base away, suggesting this may be a read error. V and J are TRBV13 and TRBJ2-3; no clear D gene. The germline V gene has CDR1 PRHDT and CDR2 FYEKMQ (reference sequence). This CDR3 is built from 12 residues. CDR3 sequence (DNA): TGTGCCAGCAGCCCCCAGGCAGATACGCGGTATTTT. Protein: CASSPQADTRYF.

This clonotype has more than one count but fewer than ten. V usage is TRBV12-3 or TRBV12-4 and J usage is TRBJ1-5; no firm D call. The CDR3 loop spans 13 amino acids. Trimming removed 3 bases from V and 7 bases from J, with 10 bases in between. CDR3 loop: CASSLETLQPQHF. As DNA, the CDR3 is TGTGCCAGCAGTTTGGAAACACTCCAGCCCCAGCATTTT.

This clonotype was recorded a few times. This chain links TRBV6-6 with TRBJ2-7, with 7 bases aligning to TRBD2. This CDR3 has 16 amino acids. CDR1 and CDR2 from the germline V gene are MNHNY and SVGAGI (reference sequence). Losses at the gene ends were 5 bases for V and 4 bases for J; bases not matched to a gene: 14. The CDR3 nucleotides are TGTGCCAGCAGTCCCACCTCTAGCGGAAGACATTACGAGCAGTACTTC. Translated, it gives CASSPTSSGRHYEQYF.

The rearrangement uses TRBV20-1 and TRBJ2-3; 10 bases fit TRBD2. V shed 2 bases, J shed 2 bases, and the junction held 13 bases outside the gene matches. The V gene's germline CDR1 is DFQATT and CDR2 SNEGSKA (reference sequence). The CDR3 is 18 residues long. The CDR3 DNA reads TGCAGTGCTAGACCTCAATTATGGACTAGCGGTTACACAGATACGCAGTATTTT. It yields the protein CSARPQLWTSGYTDTQYF.

The V and J genes are TRBV7-8 and TRBJ2-2, with TRBD2 matching 8 bases. Losses at the gene ends were 3 bases for V and 3 bases for J; bases not matched to a gene: 0. Germline V CDR1 and CDR2: SGHVS, FQNEAQ. This CDR3 has 14 residues. The CDR3 DNA reads TGTGCCAGCAGCTTCGGGAGGGACACCGGGGAGCTGTTTTTT. Protein: CASSFGRDTGELFF.

The chain employs TRBV7-9 and TRBJ2-7, with D unresolved. The J call may be in error: the DNA end matches TRBJ2-1 better. The CDR3 extends over 13 amino acids. Per germline, CDR1 SEHNR and CDR2 FQNEAQ (reference sequence). DNA for the CDR3: TGTGCCAGCAGCTTTGAACAAGACAATGAGCAGTTCTTC. Its protein product is CASSFEQDNEQFF.

This clonotype was seen a handful of times. The chain joins TRBV7-6 to TRBJ2-7; TRBD2 aligns across 7 bases. Germline CDR1 is SGHVS and CDR2 is FNYEAQ. The CDR3 has 16 amino acids. Trimming at V came to 1 base and at J to 3 bases, leaving 9 bases not matched to a gene. CDR3 sequence reads: CASSLEPAGSLYEQYF. CDR3 coding DNA: TGTGCCAGCAGCTTAGAGCCAGCGGGAAGTCTCTACGAGCAGTACTTC.

The chain uses TRBV6-2 or TRBV6-3 and TRBJ2-3; D might be TRBD2 (6 bases). The germline V gene has CDR1 MNHEY and CDR2 SVGEGT. The ends were cut back, 3 bases at V and 4 bases at J, with 11 bases in the middle. The CDR3 is made up of 14 amino acids. In DNA, the CDR3 is TGTGCCAGCAGTTATCGCGAGCGGGCAGATACGCAGTATTTT. Protein sequence: CASSYRERADTQYF.

The gene calls are TRBV12-3 or TRBV12-4 and TRBJ1-5, with D maybe TRBD1 (5 bases). The CDR3 covers 13 residues. V was pared by 3 bases and J by 6 bases, with 9 bases between. CDR3 in DNA: TGTGCCAGCAGTTTGGAGGGGACTCAGCCCCAGCATTTT. Translation gives CASSLEGTQPQHF.

The genes are TRBV6-6 and TRBJ1-1, with 10 bases lining up with TRBD1. Germline V CDR1 and CDR2: MNHNY, SVGAGI (reference sequence). J gave up 4 bases and V 3 bases, and 5 bases lay outside the gene matches. The CDR3 totals 15 residues. The CDR3 DNA sequence: TGTGCCAGCAGTTATGGACAGGGGGAGGTCACTGAAGCTTTCTTT. Its translation: CASSYGQGEVTEAFF.

This clonotype turned up a few times. The CDR3 region has the DNA TGTGCCAGCAGTTTCACGACGGTTGAGCAGTTCTTC. Its translation is CASSFTTVEQFF. V usage is TRBV12-3 or TRBV12-4 and J usage is TRBJ2-1; D remains unclear. The CDR3 has 12 residues. V was cut by 3 bases and J by 9 bases, with 9 bases left in between.

The V and J genes are TRBV5-1 and TRBJ1-1; TRBD1 matches 9 bases. With 3 bases clipped from V and 0 bases from J, the junction kept 3 bases outside the gene matches. Germline CDR1 SGHRS, CDR2 YFSETQ. This CDR3 comprises 15 residues. CDR3 amino acids: CASSWTGAMNTEAFF. The DNA of the CDR3 is TGCGCCAGCAGCTGGACAGGGGCCATGAACACTGAAGCTTTCTTT.

The chain carries TRBV20-1 and TRBJ1-2, with D maybe TRBD1 (6 bases). The germline V gene encodes CDR1 DFQATT and CDR2 SNEGSKA (reference sequence). V lost 5 bases, J lost 4 bases, and 23 bases lay in between. The CDR3 runs 16 residues. This CDR3 is CSAPQVGGLRSYGYTF. CDR3 DNA: TGCAGTGCTCCCCAGGTGGGGGGGCTAAGGAGCTATGGCTACACCTTC.

The chain employs TRBV6-1 and TRBJ1-5; D is possibly TRBD1 (6 bases). V lost 3 bases and J 3 bases, leaving 12 bases between the germline ends. This CDR3 has 15 residues. Germline CDR1 is MNHNS and CDR2 is SASEGT. CDR3 protein: CASSESAGANQPQHF. In nucleotides, the CDR3 is TGTGCCAGCAGTGAGTCGGCAGGGGCCAATCAGCCCCAGCATTTT.